The 16 T cell receptor beta chains given below trace back to one sample, sequenced in a study of CD8 T cells in Susac syndrome. RNA in amounts of roughly 0.5 to 1 ug was reverse transcribed with random hexamers. TCRdb recomputed calls from the immunoSEQ multiplex PCR reads with MiXCR, one row per CDR3 protein. The sample holds 200,000 to 250,000 distinct CDR3 sequences, around 93% seen once. The sequenced material came from CD4+ T cells from PBMCs. These receptors came from a human donor with Susac syndrome.

This chain links TRBV3-1 with TRBJ2-2; D ambiguous. This CDR3 has 14 amino acids. From germline, CDR1 is LGHDT and CDR2 YNNKEL (reference sequence). The V end lost 1 base, the J end lost 3 bases, and 6 bases lay between the germline ends. The CDR3 sequence is CASSQVRDTGELFF. The DNA of the CDR3 is TGTGCCAGCAGCCAAGTAAGGGACACCGGGGAGCTGTTTTTT.

The V call is TRBV5-6, the J call TRBJ2-5, with D unclear. The CDR3 runs 11 residues. Germline assignment: CDR1 SGHDT and CDR2 YYEEEE. V was shortened by 6 bases and J by 5 bases, with 8 bases between the two germline ends. The CDR3 reads CASNFRETQYF. CDR3 sequence (DNA): TGTGCCAGCAACTTTCGGGAGACCCAGTACTTC. Full variable domain (outside the CDR3, taken from reference TRBV5-6 and TRBJ2-5): DAGVTQSPTHLIKTRGQQVTLRCSPKSGHDTVSWYQQALGQGPQFIFQYYEEEERQRGNFPDRFSGHQFPNYSSELNVNALLLGDSALYLCASNFRETQYFGPGTRLLVL.

V is TRBV20-1 and J is TRBJ2-3, with TRBD2 matching over 11 bases. The CDR3 contains 15 residues. CDR1 DFQATT and CDR2 SNEGSKA come from the germline V gene (reference sequence). V dropped 2 bases and J dropped 4; count of bases not matched to a gene: 5. CDR3 residues: CSARLAGGRADTQYF. CDR3 in DNA: TGCAGTGCTAGACTAGCGGGGGGTAGGGCAGATACGCAGTATTTT.

The chain recombines TRBV2 with TRBJ2-3; TRBD2 agrees at 13 bases. Per the germline V gene, CDR1 is SNHLY and CDR2 is FYNNEI. This CDR3 has 16 amino acids. Trimming removed 8 bases from V and 2 bases from J; junction bases left unmatched: 7. This CDR3 reads CASGGGLAGNTDTQYF. CDR3 DNA: TGTGCCAGCGGCGGGGGACTAGCGGGGAACACAGATACGCAGTATTTT.

The CDR3: CASGSLAGGEQFF. In DNA, the CDR3 is TGTGCCAGCGGAAGTCTAGCGGGGGGAGAGCAGTTCTTC. The chain has TRBV25-1 and TRBJ2-1; 11 bases fit TRBD2. Per germline, CDR1 MGHDK and CDR2 SYGVNS. The V gene end was trimmed by 8 bases and the J gene end by 10 bases; junction bases not matched to a gene: 7. This CDR3 has 13 amino acids.

The CDR3 DNA sequence: TGTGCCAGCAGCCGGGACAGCGACTTGGATGAGCAGTTCTTC. Amino acids: CASSRDSDLDEQFF. This chain connects TRBV6-2 or TRBV6-3 to TRBJ2-1, with 7 nucleotides matching TRBD1. The CDR3 runs to 14 residues. Germline V gene data show CDR1 as MNHEY and CDR2 as SVGEGT. V gave up 6 bases and J gave up 8 bases; unmatched junction bases: 10.

About this clonotype: The junction departs from the called germline gene at one end, perhaps through a read error. The chain links TRBV6-5 to TRBJ1-3; 8 nucleotides agree with TRBD1. CDR1 is MNHEY and CDR2 is SVGAGI in the germline V gene. The CDR3 is 14 amino acids. The CDR3 loop is CASSRTGSENTIYF. The CDR3 DNA sequence: TGTGCCAGCAGTAGGACAGGGTCTGAAAACACCATATATTTT.

The V call is TRBV5-1, the J call TRBJ2-1, with no clear D. This CDR3 spans 15 amino acids. Trimming took 4 bases from V and 0 from J, leaving 11 bases between them. Germline loops: CDR1 SGHRS, CDR2 YFSETQ. The CDR3 is CASSRYLSSYNEQFF. For the CDR3, the DNA is TGCGCCAGCAGCCGCTACCTGAGCTCCTACAATGAGCAGTTCTTC. The full variable domain, completed using reference TRBV5-1 and TRBJ2-1, is KAGVTQTPRYLIKTRGQQVTLSCSPISGHRSVSWYQQTPGQGLQFLFEYFSETQRNKGNFPGRFSGRQFSNSRSEMNVSTLELGDSALYLCASSRYLSSYNEQFFGPGTRLTVL.

This clonotype has only a few counts. CDR3 nucleotides: TGTGCCAGCAGCTCCACGGCGACAGGGCCTAACTATGGCTACACCTTC. It is translated as CASSSTATGPNYGYTF. The J gene is TRBJ1-2, the V gene TRBV6-2 or TRBV6-3; 7 bases match TRBD1. V shed 6 bases, J shed 0 bases, and the junction held 10 bases outside the gene matches. The CDR3 runs 16 residues. Germline CDR1 and CDR2: MNHEY and SVGEGT.

The chain combines TRBV12-3 or TRBV12-4 with TRBJ1-1, with 8 bases lining up with TRBD1. V gave up 7 bases and J gave up 3 bases; unmatched junction bases: 13. The CDR3 is made up of 16 amino acids. CDR3 in DNA: TGTGCCAGCACACGATTTCCCCAGGGGGCGGACACTGAAGCTTTCTTT. It translates to CASTRFPQGADTEAFF.

The J gene is TRBJ2-3, the V gene TRBV7-2; D ambiguous. Germline CDR1 reads SGHTA; CDR2 reads FQGNSA. V lost 5 bases, J lost 4 bases, and 10 bases lay in between. The CDR3 is 13 amino acids. CDR3 amino acids: CASSRIIADTQYF. CDR3 nucleotides: TGTGCCAGCAGCCGGATTATCGCAGATACGCAGTATTTT.

The sample holds one count of this clonotype. The rearrangement uses TRBV5-1 and TRBJ1-4; D is ambiguous. V shed 2 bases and J shed 8 bases, with 13 bases lying between them. This CDR3 region has 14 residues. Germline V gives CDR1 SGHRS, CDR2 YFSETQ. The CDR3 DNA is TGCGCCAGCAGCTTTAGAGTAGACGGGGAAAAACTGTTTTTT. Protein product: CASSFRVDGEKLFF.

The chain joins TRBV7-2 to TRBJ2-5; 15 nucleotides agree with TRBD2. Germline CDR1 SGHTA, CDR2 FQGNSA. The CDR3 contains 16 residues. The J segment lost 2 bases and the V segment lost 5 bases, leaving 3 bases of the junction unmatched. CDR3 region: CASSIGLAGGQETQYF. The DNA of the CDR3 is TGTGCCAGCAGCATCGGACTAGCGGGGGGGCAAGAGACCCAGTACTTC.

The chain couples TRBV6-1 to TRBJ2-2; D may correspond to TRBD1 or TRBD2 (6 bases each). This CDR3 has 16 amino acids. Germline V gives CDR1 MNHNS, CDR2 SASEGT. V lost 7 bases to trimming and J lost 3 bases, with 18 bases between them. In DNA form, the CDR3 reads TGTGCCAGCAAACGGGGGCCCCCGTCTGACACCGGGGAGCTGTTTTTT. It codes for CASKRGPPSDTGELFF.

The rearrangement joins TRBV18 to TRBJ1-2; no clear D gene. V lost 5 bases, J lost 6 bases, and 22 bases lay in between. This CDR3 contains 16 residues. In germline, CDR1 is KGHSH, CDR2 LQKENI. The CDR3 loop is CASSSSIEGKGHGYTF. CDR3 DNA: TGTGCCAGCTCATCGTCGATTGAAGGAAAAGGTCATGGCTACACCTTC.

The sample holds one count of this clonotype. This chain connects TRBV9 to TRBJ2-2; D is uncertain. This CDR3 has 15 amino acids. Germline V gives CDR1 SGDLS, CDR2 YYNGEE. V lost 0 bases and J 5 bases, leaving 11 bases between the germline ends. The CDR3: CASSVGPSVTGELFF. The CDR3 DNA follows: TGTGCCAGCAGCGTAGGTCCGTCGGTAACCGGGGAGCTGTTTTTT.